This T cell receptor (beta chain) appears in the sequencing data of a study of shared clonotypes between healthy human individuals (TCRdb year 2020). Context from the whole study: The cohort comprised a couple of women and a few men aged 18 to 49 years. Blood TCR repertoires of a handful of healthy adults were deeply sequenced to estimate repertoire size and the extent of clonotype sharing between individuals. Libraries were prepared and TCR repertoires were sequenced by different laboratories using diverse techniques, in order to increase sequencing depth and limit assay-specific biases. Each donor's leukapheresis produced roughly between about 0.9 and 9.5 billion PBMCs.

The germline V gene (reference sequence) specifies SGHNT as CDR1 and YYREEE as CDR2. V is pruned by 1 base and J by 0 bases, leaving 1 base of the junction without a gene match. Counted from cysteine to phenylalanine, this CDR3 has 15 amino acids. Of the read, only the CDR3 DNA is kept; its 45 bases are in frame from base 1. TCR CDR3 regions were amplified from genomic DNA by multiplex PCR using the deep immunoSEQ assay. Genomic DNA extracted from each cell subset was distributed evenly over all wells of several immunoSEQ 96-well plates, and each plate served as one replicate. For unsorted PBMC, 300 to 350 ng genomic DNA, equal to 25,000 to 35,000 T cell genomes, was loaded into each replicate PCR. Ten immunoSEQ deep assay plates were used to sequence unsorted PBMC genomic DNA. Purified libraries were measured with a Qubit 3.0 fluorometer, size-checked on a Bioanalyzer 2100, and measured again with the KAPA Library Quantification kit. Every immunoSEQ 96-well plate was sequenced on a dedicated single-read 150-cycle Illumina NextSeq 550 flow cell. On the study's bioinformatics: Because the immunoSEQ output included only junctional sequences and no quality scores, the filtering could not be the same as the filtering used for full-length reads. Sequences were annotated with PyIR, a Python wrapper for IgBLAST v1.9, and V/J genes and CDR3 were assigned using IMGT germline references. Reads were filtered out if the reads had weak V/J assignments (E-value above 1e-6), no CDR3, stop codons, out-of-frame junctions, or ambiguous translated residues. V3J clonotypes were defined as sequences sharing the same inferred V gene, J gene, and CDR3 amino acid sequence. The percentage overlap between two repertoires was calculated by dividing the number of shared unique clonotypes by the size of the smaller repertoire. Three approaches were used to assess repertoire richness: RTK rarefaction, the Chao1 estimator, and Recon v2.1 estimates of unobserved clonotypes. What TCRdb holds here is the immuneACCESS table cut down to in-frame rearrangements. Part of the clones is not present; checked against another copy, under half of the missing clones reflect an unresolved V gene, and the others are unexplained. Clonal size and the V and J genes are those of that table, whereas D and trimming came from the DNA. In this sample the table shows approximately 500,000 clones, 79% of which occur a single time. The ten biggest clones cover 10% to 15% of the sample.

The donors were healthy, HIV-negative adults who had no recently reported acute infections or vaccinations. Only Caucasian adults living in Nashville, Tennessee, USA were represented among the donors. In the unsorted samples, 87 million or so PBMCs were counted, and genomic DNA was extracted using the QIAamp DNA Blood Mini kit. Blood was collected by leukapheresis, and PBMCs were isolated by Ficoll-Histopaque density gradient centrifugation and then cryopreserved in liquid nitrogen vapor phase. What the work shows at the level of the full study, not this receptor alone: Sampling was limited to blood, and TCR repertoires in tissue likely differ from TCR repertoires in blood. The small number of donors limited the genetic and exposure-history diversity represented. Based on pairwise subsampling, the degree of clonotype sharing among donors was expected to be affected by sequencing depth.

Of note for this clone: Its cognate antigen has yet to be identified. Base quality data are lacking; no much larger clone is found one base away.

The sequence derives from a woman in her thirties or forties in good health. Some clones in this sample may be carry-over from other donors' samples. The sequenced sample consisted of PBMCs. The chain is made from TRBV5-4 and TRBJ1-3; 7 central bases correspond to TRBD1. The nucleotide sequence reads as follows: TGTGCCAGCAGCTTGCAGGGGGGCTCTGGAAACACCATATATTTT. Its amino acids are CASSLQGGSGNTIYF.